A single sample gave rise to the 32 T cell receptor beta chains below, sequenced in a study of beta chain features in type 1 diabetes (dated by TCRdb to 2016 to 2019). Receptor amplification or capture employed the immunoSEQ multiplex PCR assay. The entire isolated RNA was reverse transcribed using the High Capacity cDNA Reverse Transcription Kit, and thus expressed TCRB transcripts were sequenced. Not all clones reach the TCRdb copy of this immuneACCESS table, which keeps in-frame sequences only. Checked studies attribute under half of the gap to unresolved V genes and leave the rest unexplained. The sample data list hundreds of thousands of clones, and 17% of these were observed just once. The leading ten clones occupy around 0.02% of the sample. The sample consisted of naive CD4+ T cells from blood. The cell subset or site tag for this specimen amounts to: true naive CD4+ T cells. The receptors were sampled from a woman under 30 in good health.

The V and J genes are TRBV29-1 and TRBJ1-1; D gene ambiguous. V was clipped by 3 bases and J by 1 base, with 12 bases between them. Germline-derived CDR1 and CDR2 are SQVTM and ANQGSEA. This CDR3 has 14 amino acids. The CDR3 region is CSVDSGSGNTEAFF. CDR3 coding DNA: TGCAGCGTTGATAGTGGGTCGGGGAACACTGAAGCTTTCTTT.

This clone was counted between two and nine times. The chain uses TRBV4-3 and TRBJ2-3; TRBD2 matches at 14 bases. The trim removed 1 base at V and 3 bases at J, leaving 3 bases unmatched. This CDR3 is built from 17 residues. Germline loops: CDR1 LGHNA, CDR2 YSLEER. CDR3 amino acids: CASSQAGLAGVTDTQYF. In nucleotides, the CDR3 is TGCGCCAGCAGCCAAGCGGGACTAGCGGGAGTAACAGATACGCAGTATTTT.

This clone was seen a handful of times. The chain carries TRBV10-3 and TRBJ1-3; unclear D gene. The V gene lost 6 bases and the J gene lost 0 bases, with 12 bases spanning the gap. Germline CDR1 and CDR2: ENHRY and SYGVKD. This CDR3 spans 15 amino acids. CDR3 nucleotide sequence: TGTGCCATCAGCGGAACGGGTCACTCTGGAAACACCATATATTTT. This encodes CAISGTGHSGNTIYF.

In regard to this clone: The junction departs from the called germline gene at one end, perhaps through a read error. The chain combines TRBV10-3 with TRBJ2-7; D may be TRBD1 or TRBD2 (6 bases each). Germline CDR1 ENHRY, CDR2 SYGVKD. This CDR3 has 13 residues. As DNA, the CDR3 is TGTGCCATCAACAAGGGGGACTCCTACGTGCAGTACTTC. This codes for CAINKGDSYVQYF.

This clone showed up just a few times. V is TRBV28 and J is TRBJ2-3; D unclear. The CDR3 runs 12 residues. Trimming pared 10 bases from V and 0 bases from J, leaving 8 bases between. Germline assignment: CDR1 MDHEN and CDR2 SYDVKM. For the CDR3, the DNA is TGTGCCACCACGGACAGCACAGATACGCAGTATTTT. This sequence encodes CATTDSTDTQYF.

The chain links TRBV5-1 to TRBJ1-4, with TRBD1 matching over 9 bases. The J segment lost 5 bases and the V segment lost 4 bases, leaving 6 bases of the junction unmatched. Germline CDR1 and CDR2: SGHRS and YFSETQ. This CDR3 is 15 amino acids long. Written as DNA, the CDR3 is TGCGCCAGCAGCGTTCAGGGACAGGGAAATGAAAAACTGTTTTTT. Amino acids: CASSVQGQGNEKLFF.

In its sample, this clone was seen a few times. The chain employs TRBV28 and TRBJ1-4, with a weak D call TRBD1 (5 bases). The CDR3 is made up of 15 amino acids. Germline lookup yields CDR1 MDHEN and CDR2 SYDVKM. Trimming took off 5 bases at V and 5 bases at J, with 15 bases between the two ends. This CDR3 reads CASSTPTAGNEKLFF. The DNA of the CDR3 is TGTGCCAGCAGTACCCCGACAGCCGGGAATGAAAAACTGTTTTTT.

This clone showed up just a few times. The chain couples TRBV7-9 to TRBJ2-2; no clear D gene. There are 8 residues in the CDR3. Germline V gives CDR1 SEHNR, CDR2 FQNEAQ (reference sequence). The CDR3 protein is CSAGELFF. The CDR3 nucleotides are TGTAGTGCCGGGGAGCTGTTTTTT.

Regarding this clone: In the same sample, other DNA sequences code for this CDR3. The chain links TRBV11-2 to TRBJ1-2; D may be TRBD1 (6 bases). Germline V gene data show CDR1 as SGHAT and CDR2 as FQNNGV. The CDR3 consists of 12 residues. Trimming stripped 4 bases from V and 4 bases from J, with 7 bases between. The CDR3 coding sequence is TGTGCCAGCAGCTCGACAGGCTATGGCTACACCTTC. It is translated as CASSSTGYGYTF.

This clone was counted only a few times. The genes are TRBV7-3 and TRBJ2-7, with TRBD1 matching 8 bases. Losses at the gene ends were 5 bases for V and 3 bases for J; bases not matched to a gene: 9. The CDR3 totals 15 residues. The V gene's germline CDR1 is SGHTA and CDR2 FQGTGA. For the CDR3, the DNA is TGTGCCAGCAGCATACGTCCGGGACAGGACTACGAGCAGTACTTC. Translated, it gives CASSIRPGQDYEQYF.

This clone was seen only a few times. The chain has TRBV5-1 and TRBJ2-5; 7 nucleotides agree with TRBD1. The length of the CDR3 is 14 residues. Germline CDR1 reads SGHRS; CDR2 reads YFSETQ. V was clipped by 0 bases and J by 5 bases; unmatched bases: 4. CDR3 nucleotide sequence: TGCGCCAGCAGCTTGGAAGGGGGCTGGGAGACCCAGTACTTC. It encodes CASSLEGGWETQYF. The entire variable domain, with the rest obtained from reference TRBV5-1 and TRBJ2-5, is as follows: KAGVTQTPRYLIKTRGQQVTLSCSPISGHRSVSWYQQTPGQGLQFLFEYFSETQRNKGNFPGRFSGRQFSNSRSEMNVSTLELGDSALYLCASSLEGGWETQYFGPGTRLLVL.

CDR3 region: CASSPDGNSNQPQHF. CDR3 coding DNA: TGTGCCAGCTCACCGGACGGGAATAGCAATCAGCCCCAGCATTTT. The chain links TRBV18 to TRBJ1-5; D is uncertain. Germline V lookup: CDR1 KGHSH, CDR2 LQKENI. Trimming removed 3 bases from V and 0 bases from J, with 9 bases in between. This CDR3 has 15 amino acids.

This rearrangement joins TRBV6-5 to TRBJ2-5, with TRBD2 as a possible D gene (5 bases). The ends were cut back, 6 bases at V and 1 base at J, with 12 bases in the middle. This CDR3 is built from 14 residues. Germline CDR1 is MNHEY and CDR2 is SVGAGI. In nucleotides, the CDR3 is TGTGCCAGCAGCAGTGGACTGACCCAAGAGACCCAGTACTTC. This sequence encodes CASSSGLTQETQYF.

The rearrangement joins TRBV28 to TRBJ2-7; TRBD1 aligns across 10 bases. Germline CDR1 MDHEN, CDR2 SYDVKM. The length of the CDR3 is 15 residues. V lost 5 bases, J lost 5 bases, and 9 bases stayed unmatched. The CDR3 here is CASSLTGQGRHEQYF. The DNA for the CDR3 is TGTGCCAGCAGTCTTACGGGACAGGGGAGGCACGAGCAGTACTTC.

Here the CDR3 reads CASSYSAASNGYTF. CDR3 bases: TGTGCCAGCAGTTACTCGGCAGCATCTAATGGCTACACCTTC. The chain uses TRBV6-5 and TRBJ1-2; D gene ambiguous. The CDR3 length is 14 residues. V was clipped by 0 bases and J by 6 bases, with 11 bases between them. Germline V CDR1 and CDR2: MNHEY, SVGAGI.

The chain recombines TRBV5-4 with TRBJ2-5; 13 bases agree with TRBD2. Germline values: CDR1 SGHNT, CDR2 YYREEE (reference sequence). This CDR3 has 16 amino acids. The ends lost 4 bases at V and 3 bases at J; junction bases unmatched: 6. The CDR3 nucleotides read TGTGCCAGCAGCAAAGGACTAGCGGGAGATGAAGAGACCCAGTACTTC. Its protein product is CASSKGLAGDEETQYF.

J is TRBJ2-7 and V is TRBV7-9; 11 bases are a match to TRBD2. Germline CDR1 SEHNR, CDR2 FQNEAQ (reference sequence). CDR3 length: 15 amino acids. V lost 5 bases, J lost 2 bases, and 5 bases stayed unmatched. CDR3 loop: CASSPGLAGPYEQYF. CDR3 bases: TGTGCCAGCAGCCCCGGACTAGCGGGCCCCTACGAGCAGTACTTC.

V usage is TRBV5-5 and J usage is TRBJ2-2; 8 nucleotides line up with TRBD1. Losses at the gene ends were 3 bases for V and 5 bases for J; bases not matched to a gene: 18. Germline CDR1 is SGHKS and CDR2 is YYEKEE (reference sequence). The CDR3 covers 19 residues. The CDR3 nucleotides read TGTGCCAGCAGCTCTTGGGGGTCCCGGGACAGGAGAAGAACCGGGGAGCTGTTTTTT. Its translation: CASSSWGSRDRRRTGELFF. The whole variable domain, filled in from reference TRBV5-5 and TRBJ2-2, reads DAGVTQSPTHLIKTRGQQVTLRCSPISGHKSVSWYQQVLGQGPQFIFQYYEKEERGRGNFPDRFSARQFPNYSSELNVNALLLGDSALYLCASSSWGSRDRRRTGELFFGEGSRLTVL.

This sequence joins TRBV27 and TRBJ2-3; 7 nucleotides line up with TRBD1. V was clipped by 8 bases and J by 2 bases; unmatched bases: 7. This CDR3 is 14 amino acids long. Germline CDR1 MNHEY, CDR2 SMNVEV (reference sequence). CDR3 protein: CASATTGNTDTQYF. The CDR3 bases are TGTGCCAGCGCAACGACAGGGAACACAGATACGCAGTATTTT.

The sample holds a few counts of this clone. This rearrangement joins TRBV7-2 to TRBJ2-2; D not certain. CDR3 size: 13 residues. Germline-derived CDR1 and CDR2 are SGHTA and FQGNSA. V was shortened by 5 bases and J by 1 base, with 5 bases between the two germline ends. The CDR3 reads CASSRRNTGELFF. The CDR3 DNA reads as TGTGCCAGCAGCCGGCGGAACACCGGGGAGCTGTTTTTT.

Notes on this clone: Other DNA sequences in this sample translate to the same CDR3. The chain uses TRBV4-3 and TRBJ2-5; D is undetermined. The CDR3 covers 13 residues. Germline V gene data show CDR1 as LGHNA and CDR2 as YSLEER. Trimming took 0 bases from V and 2 from J, leaving 4 bases between them. The CDR3 coding sequence is TGCGCCAGCAGCCAAGATCGTCAAGAGACCCAGTACTTC. This sequence encodes CASSQDRQETQYF.

The genes are TRBV13 and TRBJ1-2; possible D gene TRBD1, 6 bases. Germline V CDR1 and CDR2: PRHDT, FYEKMQ (reference sequence). V lost 5 bases, J lost 3 bases, and 7 bases lay in between. CDR3 length: 12 amino acids. The CDR3 loop reads CASSRTDYGYTF. The CDR3 bases are TGTGCCAGCAGCAGGACAGACTATGGCTACACCTTC.

This clone has just a few counts. The chain combines TRBV7-9 with TRBJ1-3, with unresolved D. CDR1 is SEHNR, CDR2 FQNEAQ, per germline (reference sequence). Trimming removed 1 base from V and 5 bases from J, with 9 bases in between. CDR3 length equals 14 residues. CDR3 nucleotides: TGTGCCAGCAGCTTAGACTCTCGGCGAAACACCATATATTTT. Protein: CASSLDSRRNTIYF. Drawing the rest from reference TRBV7-9 and TRBJ1-3, the complete variable domain is DTGVSQNPRHKITKRGQNVTFRCDPISEHNRLYWYRQTLGQGPEFLTYFQNEAQLEKSRLLSDRFSAERPKGSFSTLEIQRTEQGDSAMYLCASSLDSRRNTIYFGEGSWLTVV.

This clone was observed a few times. CDR3 protein: CASSTRQGRSGEQYF. In DNA form, the CDR3 reads TGTGCCAGCAGCACCCGACAGGGAAGATCGGGGGAGCAGTACTTC. The chain combines TRBV14 with TRBJ2-7; 7 positions match TRBD1. Germline V lookup: CDR1 SGHDN, CDR2 FVKESK. The CDR3 runs 15 residues. With 5 bases clipped from V and 7 bases from J, the junction kept 14 bases outside the gene matches.

This clone has only a few counts. V usage is TRBV5-4 and J usage is TRBJ1-1; a weak D match, TRBD1 (5 bases). This CDR3 is 11 amino acids long. V lost 4 bases to trimming and J lost 8 bases, with 9 bases between them. Per germline, CDR1 SGHNT and CDR2 YYREEE (reference sequence). CDR3 loop: CASSQDREAFF. CDR3 in DNA: TGTGCCAGCAGCCAAGACAGAGAAGCTTTCTTT. The complete variable domain, with remaining parts taken from reference TRBV5-4 and TRBJ1-1, reads ETGVTQSPTHLIKTRGQQVTLRCSSQSGHNTVSWYQQALGQGPQFIFQYYREEENGRGNFPPRFSGLQFPNYSSELNVNALELDDSALYLCASSQDREAFFGQGTRLTVV.

The rearrangement uses TRBV5-6 and TRBJ2-5, with D hard to call. This CDR3 is built from 14 residues. Germline loops: CDR1 SGHDT, CDR2 YYEEEE. Trimming removed 0 bases from V and 8 bases from J, with 14 bases in between. The CDR3 DNA follows: TGTGCCAGCAGCTTGGGAGTTGATGGATCAACCCAGTACTTC. This codes for CASSLGVDGSTQYF.

This clone came up a few times. The rearrangement joins TRBV28 to TRBJ2-1, with D perhaps matching TRBD2 (6 bases). Trimming took off 2 bases at V and 3 bases at J, with 8 bases between the two ends. This CDR3 contains 14 residues. Looked up from germline, CDR1 is MDHEN and CDR2 is SYDVKM. In DNA, the CDR3 is TGTGCCAGCAGTTTAGGAGGGCTCTACAATGAGCAGTTCTTC. Its translation: CASSLGGLYNEQFF. The full variable domain, completed using reference TRBV28 and TRBJ2-1, is DVKVTQSSRYLVKRTGEKVFLECVQDMDHENMFWYRQDPGLGLRLIYFSYDVKMKEKGDIPEGYSVSREKKERFSLILESASTNQTSMYLCASSLGGLYNEQFFGPGTRLTVL.

This clone was observed a handful of times. The V and J genes are TRBV14 and TRBJ2-5; 7 bases match TRBD2. The CDR3 has 17 residues. Germline-derived CDR1 and CDR2 are SGHDN and FVKESK. V was clipped by 5 bases and J by 4 bases; unmatched bases: 16. In DNA form, the CDR3 reads TGTGCCAGCAGCGTTATGGGGCTAGCGGATGTGTCAGAGACCCAGTACTTC. Protein: CASSVMGLADVSETQYF.

The rearrangement links TRBV11-2 to TRBJ2-5; TRBD1 is a possible D gene (5 bases). Germline V CDR1 and CDR2: SGHAT, FQNNGV. There are 13 residues in the CDR3. Trimming pared 1 base from V and 7 bases from J, leaving 10 bases between. CDR3 sequence reads: CASSLAGQGTQYF. The CDR3 DNA follows: TGTGCCAGCAGCTTAGCAGGCCAGGGGACCCAGTACTTC.

This clone was detected a few times. The chain carries TRBV29-1 and TRBJ2-7, with 8 bases matching TRBD2. The CDR3 has 15 residues. The V segment lost 5 bases and the J segment 2 bases; nucleotides outside the gene matches: 11. The V gene's germline CDR1 is SQVTM and CDR2 ANQGSEA. CDR3 residues: CSVQEPGLDPYEQYF. The CDR3 DNA reads TGCAGCGTTCAGGAACCGGGACTAGATCCCTACGAGCAGTACTTC.

V usage is TRBV29-1 and J usage is TRBJ2-1; D is perhaps TRBD1 (5 bases). Trimming removed 8 bases from V and 2 bases from J, with 16 bases in between. The CDR3 covers 14 residues. Germline lookup yields CDR1 SQVTM and CDR2 ANQGSEA. Here the CDR3 DNA reads TGCAGCTGGGGTTACAGGTTAGCCTACAATGAGCAGTTCTTC. This codes for CSWGYRLAYNEQFF.

The chain has TRBV13 and TRBJ2-7; 8 nucleotides line up with TRBD2. The germline V gene encodes CDR1 PRHDT and CDR2 FYEKMQ (reference sequence). The CDR3 runs to 14 residues. V lost 8 bases, J lost 0 bases, and 6 bases stayed unmatched. The CDR3 protein is CASQGTRNSYEQYF. CDR3 DNA sequence: TGTGCCAGCCAAGGGACTAGGAACTCCTACGAGCAGTACTTC.